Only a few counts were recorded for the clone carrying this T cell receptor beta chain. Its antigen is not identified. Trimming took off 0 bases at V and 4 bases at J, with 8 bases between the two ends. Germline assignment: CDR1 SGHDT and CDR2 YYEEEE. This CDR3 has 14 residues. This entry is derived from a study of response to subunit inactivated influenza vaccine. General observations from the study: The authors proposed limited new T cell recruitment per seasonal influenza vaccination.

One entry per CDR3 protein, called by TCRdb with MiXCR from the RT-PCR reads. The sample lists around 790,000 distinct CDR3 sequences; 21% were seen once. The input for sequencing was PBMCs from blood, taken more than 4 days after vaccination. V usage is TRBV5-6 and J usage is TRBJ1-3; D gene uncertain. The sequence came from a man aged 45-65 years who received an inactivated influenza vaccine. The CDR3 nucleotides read TGTGCCAGCAGCTTGGCGGTGGGAGGAAACACCATATATTTT. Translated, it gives CASSLAVGGNTIYF.